The entry below gives a single T cell receptor (beta chain) sequence along with its context. These data belong to a study of shared T cell receptors in the human thymus. Data came from immunoSEQ multiplex PCR; TCRdb stores just in-frame clones and leaves some out. The data show almost 550,000 clones, with approximately 80% seen just once and about 0.012% held by the top ten. J gave up 6 bases and V 2 bases, and 10 bases lay outside the gene matches. The CDR3 is 17 amino acids. CDR1 is LNHNV and CDR2 is YYDKDF in the germline V gene (reference sequence). These same data were also listed under a study on human thymus T cells. That report notes: Corrective surgery for congenital heart defects was being performed on the healthy Finnish infants who were the donors. Thymic material originated from resections removed in the course of corrective heart surgery. Biased V and J segment usage appeared in thymus and peripheral blood.

This chain joins TRBV15 and TRBJ2-3; 11 nucleotides agree with TRBD2. Sequences were obtained from thymocytes. This TCR came from a boy under two years old with a congenital heart defect. The CDR3: CATSRPVTSGRGDTQYF. In DNA form, the CDR3 reads TGTGCCACCAGCAGACCGGTCACTAGCGGGAGAGGGGATACGCAGTATTTT.